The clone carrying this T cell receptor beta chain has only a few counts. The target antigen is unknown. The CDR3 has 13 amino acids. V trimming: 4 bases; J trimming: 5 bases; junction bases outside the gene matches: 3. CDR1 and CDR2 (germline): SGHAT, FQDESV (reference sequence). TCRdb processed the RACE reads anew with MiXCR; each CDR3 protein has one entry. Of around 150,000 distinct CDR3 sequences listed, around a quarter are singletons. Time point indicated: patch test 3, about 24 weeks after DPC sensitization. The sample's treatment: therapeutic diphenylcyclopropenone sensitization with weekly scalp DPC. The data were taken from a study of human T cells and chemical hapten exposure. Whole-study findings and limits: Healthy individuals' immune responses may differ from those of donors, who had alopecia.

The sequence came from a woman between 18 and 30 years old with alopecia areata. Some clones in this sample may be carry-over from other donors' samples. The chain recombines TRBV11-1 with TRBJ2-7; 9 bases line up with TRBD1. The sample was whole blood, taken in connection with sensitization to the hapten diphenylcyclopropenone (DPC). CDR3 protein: CASSSGTGNEQYF. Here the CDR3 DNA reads TGTGCCAGCAGCTCCGGGACAGGGAACGAGCAGTACTTC. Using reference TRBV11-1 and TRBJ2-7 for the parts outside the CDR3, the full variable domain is EAEVAQSPRYKITEKSQAVAFWCDPISGHATLYWYRQILGQGPELLVQFQDESVVDDSQLPKDRFSAERLKGVDSTLKIQPAELGDSAMYLCASSSGTGNEQYFGPGTRLTVT.